This T cell receptor beta chain was identified during a study of read filtering for tumor transcriptome and immune sequencing. Study-level background: R-ISS stage counts were eight or nine for I, around 17 for II, about 7 for III. Study findings and constraints: Compared with RNA-seq, IR-seq gave much higher clonotype depth and reliability. Roughly 79% of IR-seq clonotypes had one read, totaling 3% to 4% of reads; RNA-seq: about 70% and 40%.

Germline V gene lookup returns CDR1 SGHRS and CDR2 YFSETQ. The CDR3 has 14 residues. V lost 4 bases and J lost 3, with 11 bases in between. Molecular barcoded adaptors covering alpha/delta and beta/gamma chains were used on around 370 ng RNA. TCRdb called the reads again in MiXCR, with one record for every CDR3 protein. Counted here are 45,000 to 50,000 distinct CDR3 sequences, roughly 12% occurring once; the ten biggest clones make up roughly 15%. This clonotype appeared many times. Its specificity is not known. The clonotype comes from a donor aged 40 or over with multiple myeloma. The chain links TRBV5-1 to TRBJ1-5; the D gene is possibly TRBD1 (6 bases). The sample was a population of CD138-negative cells sorted from bone marrow. CDR3 amino acids: CASSRTGHNQPQHF. CDR3 nucleotide sequence: TGCGCCAGCAGCCGCACAGGGCACAATCAGCCCCAGCATTTT.